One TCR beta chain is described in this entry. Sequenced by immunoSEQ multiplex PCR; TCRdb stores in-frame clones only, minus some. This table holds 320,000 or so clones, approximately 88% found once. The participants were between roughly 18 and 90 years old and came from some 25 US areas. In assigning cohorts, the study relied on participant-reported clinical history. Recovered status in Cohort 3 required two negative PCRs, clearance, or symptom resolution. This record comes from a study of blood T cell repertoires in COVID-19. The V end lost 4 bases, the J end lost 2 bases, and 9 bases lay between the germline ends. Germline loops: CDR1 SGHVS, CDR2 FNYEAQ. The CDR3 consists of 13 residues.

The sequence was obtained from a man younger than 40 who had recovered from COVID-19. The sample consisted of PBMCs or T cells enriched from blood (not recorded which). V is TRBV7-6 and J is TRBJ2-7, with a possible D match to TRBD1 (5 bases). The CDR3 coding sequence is TGTGCCAGCAGCTGGACATCCACCTACGAGCAGTACTTC. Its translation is CASSWTSTYEQYF.